The clone carrying this TCR beta chain showed up many times. Its antigen is not identified. This sample is part of a study of beta chain features in type 1 diabetes. Notes on the study in general: Researchers report that Type 1 diabetes patients had moderately but significantly shorter TCRB CDR3s across all four CD4+ subsets.

This CDR3 contains 14 residues. Germline values: CDR1 MDHEN, CDR2 SYDVKM. V gave up 6 bases and J gave up 0 bases; unmatched junction bases: 5. Expressed TCRB transcripts were sequenced because the isolated RNA had all been reverse transcribed beforehand. TCRdb's table, derived via immunoSEQ multiplex PCR, lists solely in-frame clones and lacks some. Found here are some 370,000 clones, 8.5% to 10% of them singletons; the top ten hold about 0.64%. Sequencing input: central memory CD4+ T cells from blood. This sequence joins TRBV28 and TRBJ2-7; the match to TRBD2 covers 7 bases. The TCR comes from a man aged 30 to 45 with type 1 diabetes. The CDR3 bases are TGTGCCAGCAGACTAAGCGGGGCCTCCTACGAGCAGTACTTC. Its translation is CASRLSGASYEQYF.